The entry that follows covers one TCR beta chain sequence. Its antigen is not known. The data stem from a study of CXCR3-negative and CXCR3-positive naive CD8 T cells. Study observations and caveats: Most assays used freshly isolated PBMCs, as cryopreservation partially reduced CXCR3. Relative to CXCR3-negative naive cells, CXCR3-positive naive cells had more hydrophobic TRB CDR3s. The study found comparably high diversity in both naive subsets and much lower diversity in memory CD8+ cells. Surface CD5 matched across naive subsets, and TRB CDR3 properties served to infer TCR strength.

Naive CD8+ T cells showed a CD45RO-CCR7+CD27+CD95- phenotype. The CDR3 has 16 amino acids. Germline CDR1 reads MNHEY; CDR2 reads SVGAGI. In preparing the TRB cDNA libraries, 5' RACE with UMI labels was used. TCRdb reprocessed the 5' RACE reads; each CDR3 protein has one entry and no DNA is given. The sample has some 54,000 distinct CDR3 sequences. The J gene is TRBJ2-3, the V gene TRBV6-5; TCRdb proposes TRBD1, but this gene call is untestable without DNA. The material sequenced was naive CXCR3+ CD8+ T cells from blood. Subset specified: CD45RO-CCR7+CD27+CD95- naive CD8+ T cells expressing CXCR3 (TNR3+). The sequence was collected from a human donor in good health. Some clones in this sample may be carry-over from other donors' samples. CDR3 protein: CASSYSHRSLTDTQYF.